The TCR beta chain under discussion was sequenced for a study of T cell clonality in common variable immunodeficiency (dated by TCRdb to between 2014 and 2017). This clone was counted at least ten times. Its cognate antigen has yet to be identified. The CDR3 extends 3 residues past the end of the read, so its final part is completed from the germline J gene. Most of the CVID patients and most of the healthy controls were of Caucasian heritage. Heparinized peripheral whole blood samples of about 4.5 to 9 ml were collected from each donor. Genomic DNA from adults with common variable immune deficiency (CVID) and from healthy adult controls was used to sequence TCRbeta CDR3 repertoires. The control group was made up of about 22 healthy adult volunteers (about ten male and around twelve female) whose ages ranged from about 23 to 66 years, with a mean age of nearly 35. Diluted blood was density-centrifuged over Hypaque 1077 or Ficoll-Paque to isolate peripheral blood mononuclear cells. Unsorted mononuclear cells served as the source of genomic DNA, which was extracted either by Qiagen column purification or by a centrifugation-based method.

At the junction V is shortened by 4 bases and J by 8 bases; bases outside the gene matches: 8. The germline V gene supplies CDR1 SGHRS and CDR2 YFSETQ. Including the terminal cysteine and phenylalanine, the CDR3 comprises 14 residues. Only the CDR3 bases that were read are kept: 33 of them, in frame from base 1. Paper-wide results and their limitations: CVID TCRbeta sequences reportedly showed fewer deletions and N-nucleotide insertions and lacked highly modified clones with 13 or more V deletions. TCRbeta clonality was higher in CVID subjects than in healthy controls (t-test p = 0.018), and the increase was most characteristic of about a third of subjects. Even though DNA input was the same, control samples had an average of approximately 82,000 unique sequences each, compared with about 30,000 in CVID samples. According to the authors, figuring out what caused the increased clonality in CVID would require sequencing the repertoires of T cell subpopulations. Patient heterogeneity within the CVID cohort put limits on correlating repertoire features with clinical complications. Fewer TCRbeta clones were shared among CVID subjects than among healthy controls (p < 0.0001).

CVID samples and control samples contributed equivalent amounts of genomic DNA as sequencing input. For every sample, a 60 bp segment covering the rearranged TCRbeta CDR3 region was amplified and then sequenced. TCRbeta amplification used the immunoSEQ assay, a bias-corrected multiplex PCR with high-throughput sequencing. For the original study's pipeline: Each unique nucleotide sequence was treated as a clone and annotated with V, D and J genes, copy number and frequency. Sequences were labeled productive if in frame, and non-productive if out of frame or containing stop codons. Clonality was calculated from Shannon's entropy as previously described. The predicted amino acid sequences of productive clones were used to derive the mean CDR3 Kyte-Doolittle hydropathy. Using the R hclust function, scaled V gene usage was clustered hierarchically with Manhattan distance and complete linkage. To assess clone sharing by CDR3 amino acid sequence, 12 repertoires per group were resampled over 100 rounds. The repertoires were searched for approximately 72 published EBV-specific TCRbeta sequences and almost 250 published CMV-specific TCRbeta sequences. After two CVID samples that produced fewer than 10,000 sequences were dropped from the analysis, 42 CVID repertoires remained. The source is immuneACCESS, and TCRdb retained only in-frame sequences with V and J called. Part of the clones is not carried over; for the studies checked, unresolved V genes explain less than half of this, and the remainder is unexplained. V and J calls and clone size are given by that table; D and trimming were obtained from the DNA. The table shows about 39,000 clones here, with no singletons. The ten biggest clones cover around 3% of the sample.

The chain was built from TRBV5-1 and TRBJ1-5; a stretch of 8 junction bases matches TRBD1. This receptor was identified in a person aged 18 to 75 in good health. The specimen sequenced was peripheral blood mononuclear cells. For the CDR3, the sequence is CASSVGQGEEPQHF. The DNA read from the CDR3 is TGCGCCAGCAGCGTTGGACAGGGAGAGGAGCCC.